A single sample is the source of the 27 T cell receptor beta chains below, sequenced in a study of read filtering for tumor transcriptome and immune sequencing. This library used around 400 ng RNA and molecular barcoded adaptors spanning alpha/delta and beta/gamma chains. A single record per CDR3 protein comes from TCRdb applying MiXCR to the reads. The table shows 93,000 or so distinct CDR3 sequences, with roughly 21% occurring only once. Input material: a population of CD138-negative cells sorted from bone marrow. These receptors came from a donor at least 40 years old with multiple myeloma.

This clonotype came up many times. The CDR3 protein is CSAPPAGGTETQYF. CDR3 sequence (DNA): TGCAGTGCACCACCCGCGGGGGGGACGGAGACCCAGTACTTC. The chain has TRBV20-1 and TRBJ2-5; 9 nucleotides line up with TRBD2. This CDR3 has 14 residues. Per germline, CDR1 DFQATT and CDR2 SNEGSKA (reference sequence). V lost 6 bases to trimming and J lost 5 bases; unmatched junction nucleotides: 10.

DNA for the CDR3: TGTGCCAGCAGGAAAATCCGGGACGCCCTCTCCCGTACGCAGTATTTT. Amino acid sequence: CASRKIRDALSRTQYF. V gene TRBV2 combines with J gene TRBJ2-3; the D gene could be TRBD1 or TRBD2 (5 bases each). Trimming pared 6 bases from V and 8 bases from J, leaving 24 bases between. This CDR3 has 16 amino acids. Germline CDR1 and CDR2: SNHLY and FYNNEI.

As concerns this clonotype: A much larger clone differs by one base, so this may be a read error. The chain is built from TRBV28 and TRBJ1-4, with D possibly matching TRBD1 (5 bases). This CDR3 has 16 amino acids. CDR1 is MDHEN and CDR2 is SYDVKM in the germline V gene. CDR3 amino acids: CVSTLGVPSLRGGLFF. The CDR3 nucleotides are TGTGTCAGCACCCTAGGGGTACCGTCCCTCCGGGGAGGACTGTTTTTT.

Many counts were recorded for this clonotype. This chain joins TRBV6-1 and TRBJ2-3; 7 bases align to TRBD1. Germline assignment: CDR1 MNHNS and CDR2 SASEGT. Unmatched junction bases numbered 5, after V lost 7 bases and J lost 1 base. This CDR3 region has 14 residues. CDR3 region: CASTDTGGTDTQYF. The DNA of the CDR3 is TGTGCCAGCACCGATACAGGGGGCACAGATACGCAGTATTTT.

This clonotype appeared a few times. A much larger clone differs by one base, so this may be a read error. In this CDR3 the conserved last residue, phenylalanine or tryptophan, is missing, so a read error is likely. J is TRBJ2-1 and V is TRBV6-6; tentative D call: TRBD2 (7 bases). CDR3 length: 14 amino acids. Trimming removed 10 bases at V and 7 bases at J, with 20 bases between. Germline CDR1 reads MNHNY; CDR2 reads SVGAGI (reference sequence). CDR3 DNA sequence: TGTGCCACCCGGGGGGCAGGGAATTTAAATGAGCAGTTCCTC. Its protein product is CATRGAGNLNEQFL.

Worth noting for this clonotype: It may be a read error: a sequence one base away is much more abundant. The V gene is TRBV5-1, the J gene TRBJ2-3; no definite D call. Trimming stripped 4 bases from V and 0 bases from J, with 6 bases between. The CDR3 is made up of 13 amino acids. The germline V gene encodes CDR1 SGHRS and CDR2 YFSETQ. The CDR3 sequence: CASSTVSTDTQYF. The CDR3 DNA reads TGCGCCAGCAGCACGGTTAGCACAGATACGCAGTATTTT.

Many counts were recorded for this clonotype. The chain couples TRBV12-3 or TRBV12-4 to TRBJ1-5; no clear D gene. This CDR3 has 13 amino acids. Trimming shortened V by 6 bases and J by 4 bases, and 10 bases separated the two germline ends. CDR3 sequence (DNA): TGTGCCAGCAGCATCGACCGGAATCAGCCCCAGCATTTT. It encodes CASSIDRNQPQHF.

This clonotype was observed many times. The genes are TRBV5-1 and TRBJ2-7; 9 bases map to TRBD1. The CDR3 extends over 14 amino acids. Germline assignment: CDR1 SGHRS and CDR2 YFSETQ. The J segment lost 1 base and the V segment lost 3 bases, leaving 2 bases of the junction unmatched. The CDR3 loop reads CASSSGQGSYEQYF. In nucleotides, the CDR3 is TGCGCCAGCAGCTCGGGACAGGGATCCTACGAGCAGTACTTC.

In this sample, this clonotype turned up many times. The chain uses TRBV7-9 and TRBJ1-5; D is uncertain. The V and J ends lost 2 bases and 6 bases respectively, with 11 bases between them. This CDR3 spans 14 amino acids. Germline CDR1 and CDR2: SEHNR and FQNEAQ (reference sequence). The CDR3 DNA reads TGTGCCAGCAGCTTACCGGGTTTCGGTCAGCCCCAGCATTTT. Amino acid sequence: CASSLPGFGQPQHF.

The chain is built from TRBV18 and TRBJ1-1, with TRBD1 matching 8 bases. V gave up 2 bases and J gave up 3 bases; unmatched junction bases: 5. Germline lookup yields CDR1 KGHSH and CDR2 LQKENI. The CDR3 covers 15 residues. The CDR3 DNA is TGTGCCAGCTCACCATCGGCAGGGGGCTACACTGAAGCTTTCTTT. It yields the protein CASSPSAGGYTEAFF. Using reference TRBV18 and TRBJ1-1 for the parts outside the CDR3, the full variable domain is NAGVMQNPRHLVRRRGQEARLRCSPMKGHSHVYWYRQLPEEGLKFMVYLQKENIIDESGMPKERFSAEFPKEGPSILRIQQVVRGDSAAYFCASSPSAGGYTEAFFGQGTRLTVV.

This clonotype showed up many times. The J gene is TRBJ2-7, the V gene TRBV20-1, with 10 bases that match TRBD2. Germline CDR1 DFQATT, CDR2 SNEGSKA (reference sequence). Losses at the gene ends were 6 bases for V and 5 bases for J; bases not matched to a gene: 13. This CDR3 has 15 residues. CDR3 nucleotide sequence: TGCAGTGCGACTCAGCGGGGGGGCCTGAGGCACGAGCAGTACTTC. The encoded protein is CSATQRGGLRHEQYF.

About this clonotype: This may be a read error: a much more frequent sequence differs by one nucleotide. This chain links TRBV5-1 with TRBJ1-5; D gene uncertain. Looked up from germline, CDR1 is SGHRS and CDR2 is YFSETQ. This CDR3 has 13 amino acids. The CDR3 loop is CASILNGNQPQHF. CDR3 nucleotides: TGCGCCAGCATCTTGAACGGGAATCAGCCCCAGCATTTT.

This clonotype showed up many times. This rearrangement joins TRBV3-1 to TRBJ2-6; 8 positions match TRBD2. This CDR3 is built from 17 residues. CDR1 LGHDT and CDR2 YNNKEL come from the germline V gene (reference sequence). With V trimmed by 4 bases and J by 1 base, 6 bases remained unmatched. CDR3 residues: CASSPPGGGSGANVLTF. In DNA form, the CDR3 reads TGTGCCAGCAGCCCCCCGGGGGGGGGGTCTGGGGCCAACGTCCTGACTTTC.

The CDR3 loop reads CASSSPVETQYF. CDR3 bases: TGTGCCAGCAGCTCTCCGGTCGAGACGCAGTATTTT. The chain has TRBV11-2 and TRBJ2-3; D call uncertain. The CDR3 covers 12 residues. Germline loops: CDR1 SGHAT, CDR2 FQNNGV. V was trimmed by 4 bases and J by 9 bases, leaving 11 bases between them.

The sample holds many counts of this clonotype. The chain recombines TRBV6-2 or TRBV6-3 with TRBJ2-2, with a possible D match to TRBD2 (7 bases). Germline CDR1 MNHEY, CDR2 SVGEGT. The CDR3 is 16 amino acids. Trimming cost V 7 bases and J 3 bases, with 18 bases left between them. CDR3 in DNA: TGTGCCAGCAATCTGGCGGGGGCCCAGGACACCGGGGAGCTGTTTTTT. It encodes CASNLAGAQDTGELFF.

The CDR3 coding sequence is TGTGCCAGCAGCCAAGATATGAAGCAGTTCTTC. Translated: CASSQDMKQFF. The genes are TRBV3-1 and TRBJ2-1; D remains ambiguous. V was cut by 0 bases and J by 11 bases, with 5 bases left in between. Germline V lookup: CDR1 LGHDT, CDR2 YNNKEL (reference sequence). The CDR3 covers 11 residues.

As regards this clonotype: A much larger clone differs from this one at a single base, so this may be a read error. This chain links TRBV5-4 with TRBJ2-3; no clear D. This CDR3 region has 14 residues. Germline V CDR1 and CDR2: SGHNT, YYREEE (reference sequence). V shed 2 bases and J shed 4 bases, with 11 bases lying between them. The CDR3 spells CASSFYLSSDTQYF. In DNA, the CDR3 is TGTGCCAGCAGCTTTTACCTTAGCTCAGATACGCAGTATTTT.

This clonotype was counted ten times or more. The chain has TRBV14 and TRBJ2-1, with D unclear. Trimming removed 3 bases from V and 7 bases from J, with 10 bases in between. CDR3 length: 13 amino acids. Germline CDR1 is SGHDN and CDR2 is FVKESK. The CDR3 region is CASSHPTVNEQFF. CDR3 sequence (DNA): TGTGCCAGCAGCCACCCAACTGTGAATGAGCAGTTCTTC.

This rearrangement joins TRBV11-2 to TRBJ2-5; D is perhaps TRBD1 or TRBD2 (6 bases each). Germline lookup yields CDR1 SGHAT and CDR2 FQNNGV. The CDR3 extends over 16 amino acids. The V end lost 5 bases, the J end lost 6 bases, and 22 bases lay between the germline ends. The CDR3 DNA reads TGTGCCAGCAGCCTATTCCGTGGAGGGGGGAAGAAGACCCAGTACTTC. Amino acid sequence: CASSLFRGGGKKTQYF.

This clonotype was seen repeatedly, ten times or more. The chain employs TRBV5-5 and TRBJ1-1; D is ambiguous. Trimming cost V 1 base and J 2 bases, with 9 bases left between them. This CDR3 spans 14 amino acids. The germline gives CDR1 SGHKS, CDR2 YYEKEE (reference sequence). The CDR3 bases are TGTGCCAGCAGCTTGTACAGATCAAACACTGAAGCTTTCTTT. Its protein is CASSLYRSNTEAFF.

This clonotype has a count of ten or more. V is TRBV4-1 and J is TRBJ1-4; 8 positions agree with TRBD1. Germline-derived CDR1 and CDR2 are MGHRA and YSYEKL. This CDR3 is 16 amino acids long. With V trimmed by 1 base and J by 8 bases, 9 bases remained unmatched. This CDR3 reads CASSQVSPRGQEKLFF. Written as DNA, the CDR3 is TGCGCCAGCAGCCAAGTCTCTCCCAGGGGGCAAGAAAAACTGTTTTTT.

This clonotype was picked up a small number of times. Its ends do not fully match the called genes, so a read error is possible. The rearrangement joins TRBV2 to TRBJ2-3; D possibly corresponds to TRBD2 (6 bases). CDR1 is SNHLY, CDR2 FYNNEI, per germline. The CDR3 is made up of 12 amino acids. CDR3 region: CASSTSTGTQYF. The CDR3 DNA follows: TGTGCCAGCAGTACTAGCACAGGTACGCAGTATTTT. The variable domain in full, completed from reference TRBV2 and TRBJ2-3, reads EPEVTQTPSHQVTQMGQEVILRCVPISNHLYFYWYRQILGQKVEFLVSFYNNEISEKSEIFDDQFSVERPDGSNFTLKIRSTKLEDSAMYFCASSTSTGTQYFGPGTRLTVL.

The CDR3 sequence: CASSPTGSGTQPQHF. The CDR3 bases are TGTGCCAGCTCACCAACCGGGTCAGGGACTCAGCCCCAGCATTTT. The chain is built from TRBV18 and TRBJ1-5; TRBD1 might be the D (5 bases). The CDR3 loop spans 15 amino acids. From germline, CDR1 is KGHSH and CDR2 LQKENI. Trimming pared 2 bases from V and 6 bases from J, leaving 14 bases between.

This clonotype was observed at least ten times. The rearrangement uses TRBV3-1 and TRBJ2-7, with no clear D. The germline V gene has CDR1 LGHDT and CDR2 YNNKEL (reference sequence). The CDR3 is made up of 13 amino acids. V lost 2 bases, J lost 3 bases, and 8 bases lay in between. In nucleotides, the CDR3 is TGTGCCAGCAGCCAATTCAGTTTCTACGAGCAGTACTTC. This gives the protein CASSQFSFYEQYF.

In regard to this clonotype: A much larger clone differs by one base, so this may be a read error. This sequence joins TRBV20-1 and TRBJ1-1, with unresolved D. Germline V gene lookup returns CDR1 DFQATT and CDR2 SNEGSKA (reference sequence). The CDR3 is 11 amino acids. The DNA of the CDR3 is TGCAGTGCTGCCCCGACCCTTGAAGCTCTCTTT. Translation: CSAAPTLEALF.

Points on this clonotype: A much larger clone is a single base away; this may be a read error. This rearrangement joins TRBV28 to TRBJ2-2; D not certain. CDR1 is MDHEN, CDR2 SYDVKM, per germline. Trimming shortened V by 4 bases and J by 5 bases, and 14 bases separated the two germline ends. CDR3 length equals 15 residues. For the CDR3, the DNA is TGTGCCAGCAGTTCTACCTCCCCTGGGACCGGGGAGCTGTTTTTT. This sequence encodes CASSSTSPGTGELFF.

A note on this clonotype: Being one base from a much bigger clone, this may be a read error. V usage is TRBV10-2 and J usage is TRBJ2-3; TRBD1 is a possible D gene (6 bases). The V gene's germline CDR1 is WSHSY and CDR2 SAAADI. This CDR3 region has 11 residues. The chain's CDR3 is CASSQGSTQCF. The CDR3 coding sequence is TGTGCCAGCAGCCAGGGGTCTACGCAGTGTTTT.